Shown below are 16 T cell receptor beta chains from a single sample sequenced in a study of cytomegalovirus exposure and HLA in healthy donors. The study ran its PCR with 60 Vbeta and 13 Jbeta primers. Using immunoSEQ multiplex PCR, the repertoire was profiled, and TCRdb retains in-frame clones only, with some absent. The table has 160,000 or so clones, less than 85% seen once. Sequenced material: PBMCs. These receptors were taken from a man aged 55-75 years in good health and CMV-seronegative.

The rearrangement uses TRBV10-3 and TRBJ2-5; 12 nucleotides line up with TRBD2. The J call may not be correct, given that the DNA end is closer to TRBJ2-7. Germline V gives CDR1 ENHRY, CDR2 SYGVKD. CDR3 size: 15 residues. CDR3 in amino acids: CAIGITSGGRYEQYF. The CDR3 bases are TGTGCCATCGGGATAACTAGCGGGGGGCGCTACGAGCAGTACTTC.

The chain joins TRBV6-1 to TRBJ2-1, with a tentative D call TRBD1 (5 bases). The V end was cut by 7 bases, the J end by 3 bases, with 13 bases between. Germline V gives CDR1 MNHNS, CDR2 SASEGT. The CDR3 extends over 14 amino acids. The CDR3 nucleotides read TGTGCCAGCATGCAGGGCAGCCTCTACAATGAGCAGTTCTTC. Translated: CASMQGSLYNEQFF.

V usage is TRBV6-5 and J usage is TRBJ1-1; no definite D call. There are 15 residues in the CDR3. Germline V lookup: CDR1 MNHEY, CDR2 SVGAGI. Trimming left V 6 bases short and J 1 base short, with 15 bases between. CDR3 sequence reads: CASRETNKWNTEAFF. In nucleotides, the CDR3 is TGTGCCAGCAGGGAAACTAATAAGTGGAACACTGAAGCTTTCTTT.

The chain recombines TRBV19 with TRBJ1-1; 8 positions match TRBD1. Germline-derived CDR1 and CDR2 are LNHDA and SQIVND (reference sequence). The ends lost 3 bases at V and 0 bases at J; junction bases unmatched: 15. This CDR3 contains 19 residues. The CDR3, as DNA: TGTGCCAGTAGTATTGAGAAAGTGGGGACAGGCGATATGAACACTGAAGCTTTCTTT. Residues: CASSIEKVGTGDMNTEAFF.

The V call is TRBV7-2, the J call TRBJ2-5; weak D call: TRBD2 (5 bases). The germline V and J ends were trimmed by 4 bases and 5 bases, with 14 bases remaining between them. The germline V gene encodes CDR1 SGHTA and CDR2 FQGNSA. CDR3 length equals 14 residues. The DNA of the CDR3 is TGTGCCAGCAGCTCTTTACCCCGCGGGGAGACCCAGTACTTC. Residues: CASSSLPRGETQYF.

V and J are TRBV30 and TRBJ2-6; D might be TRBD1 (5 bases). Germline V gene sequence: CDR1 GTSNPN, CDR2 SVGIG (reference sequence). The CDR3 extends over 18 amino acids. V lost 2 bases and J lost 2, with 19 bases in between. The CDR3 spells CAWSSLRTYVTGANVLTF. In nucleotides, the CDR3 is TGTGCCTGGAGTTCCCTCCGGACATATGTGACTGGGGCCAACGTCCTGACTTTC.

This clone was observed a single time. CDR3 DNA sequence: TGTGCCAGCAGCTTCACTGGGACTAGCCCCCAGTTCTTC. Protein: CASSFTGTSPQFF. This sequence joins TRBV7-3 and TRBJ2-1, with 9 positions matching TRBD2. The CDR3 consists of 13 residues. After removal of 3 bases from V and 13 bases from J, the junction contained 7 bases not matched to a gene. Germline V gene lookup returns CDR1 SGHTA and CDR2 FQGTGA. The full variable domain, with the rest looked up from reference TRBV7-3 and TRBJ2-1, is GAGVSQTPSNKVTEKGKYVELRCDPISGHTALYWYRQSLGQGPEFLIYFQGTGAADDSGLPNDRFFAVRPEGSVSTLKIQRTERGDSAVYLCASSFTGTSPQFFGPGTRLTVL.

This clone has a handful of counts. V and J are TRBV7-2 and TRBJ2-4; possibly TRBD2 for D (5 bases). Germline V lookup: CDR1 SGHTA, CDR2 FQGNSA. This CDR3 contains 14 residues. V was shortened by 0 bases and J by 8 bases, with 11 bases between the two germline ends. The CDR3 region is CASSLAGDVDIQYF. The CDR3 DNA reads as TGTGCCAGCAGCTTAGCGGGAGATGTAGACATTCAGTACTTC. The full variable domain, in which reference TRBV7-2 and TRBJ2-4 provide the parts outside the CDR3, is GAGVSQSPSNKVTEKGKDVELRCDPISGHTALYWYRQSLGQGLEFLIYFQGNSAPDKSGLPSDRFSAERTGGSVSTLTIQRTQQEDSAVYLCASSLAGDVDIQYFGAGTRLSVL.

The CDR3 protein is CASSLGGTSGGAWETQYF. The CDR3 coding sequence is TGTGCCAGCAGCTTAGGAGGGACTAGCGGGGGGGCCTGGGAGACCCAGTACTTC. This chain connects TRBV7-2 to TRBJ2-5; 16 nucleotides line up with TRBD2. The CDR3 sequence is 18 residues long. V was clipped by 1 base and J by 5 bases; unmatched bases: 7. The germline gives CDR1 SGHTA, CDR2 FQGNSA.

The J gene is TRBJ2-3, the V gene TRBV6-4, with 8 bases that match TRBD2. Germline lookup yields CDR1 MRHNA and CDR2 SNTAGT. V was pared by 4 bases and J by 2 bases, with 8 bases of the junction left unmatched. The CDR3 loop spans 16 amino acids. This CDR3 is CASSAESGSPTDTQYF. In nucleotides, the CDR3 is TGTGCCAGCAGTGCCGAGAGCGGGAGTCCCACAGATACGCAGTATTTT.

The table lists this clone with a few counts. The chain uses TRBV30 and TRBJ1-1, with D tentatively TRBD1 (5 bases). The V end was cut by 5 bases, the J end by 0 bases, with 10 bases between. The CDR3 covers 13 residues. Germline CDR1 GTSNPN, CDR2 SVGIG (reference sequence). The CDR3 nucleotides are TGTGCCTGGGACCGCAGGGTGAACACTGAAGCTTTCTTT. Translated: CAWDRRVNTEAFF.

The gene calls are TRBV30 and TRBJ1-6; the match to TRBD1 covers 9 bases. Trimming removed 8 bases from V and 3 bases from J; junction bases left unmatched: 2. CDR3 length: 13 amino acids. Germline CDR1 reads GTSNPN; CDR2 reads SVGIG (reference sequence). The CDR3 nucleotides are TGTGCCCAGGACAGGGGCTATAATTCACCCCTCCACTTT. Translating gives CAQDRGYNSPLHF.

The chain employs TRBV5-6 and TRBJ1-2; 10 bases map to TRBD1. The CDR3 is made up of 17 amino acids. V was pared by 3 bases and J by 3 bases, with 11 bases of the junction left unmatched. From germline, CDR1 is SGHDT and CDR2 YYEEEE. This chain's CDR3 is CASSSETDRGRDYGYTF. The CDR3 nucleotides are TGTGCCAGCAGCTCCGAAACCGACAGGGGGCGCGACTATGGCTACACCTTC.

The chain is built from TRBV7-8 and TRBJ2-7, with 10 bases lining up with TRBD1. The J segment lost 3 bases and the V segment lost 3 bases, leaving 5 bases of the junction unmatched. Germline CDR1 SGHVS, CDR2 FQNEAQ. The CDR3 is 15 residues long. DNA of the CDR3: TGTGCCAGCAGCTTTGAGACAGGGGGCGACTACGAGCAGTACTTC. Translating it yields CASSFETGGDYEQYF.

This clone was detected only a few times. The chain employs TRBV15 and TRBJ1-3, with 7 bases identical to TRBD1. Germline loops: CDR1 LNHNV, CDR2 YYDKDF (reference sequence). V lost 3 bases to trimming and J lost 4 bases; unmatched junction nucleotides: 6. CDR3 length: 15 residues. The CDR3 spells CATSSHRGRGNTIYF. CDR3 DNA sequence: TGTGCCACCAGCAGCCACAGGGGTCGAGGAAACACCATATATTTT. Together with reference TRBV15 and TRBJ1-3, the CDR3 gives the full variable domain: DAMVIQNPRYQVTQFGKPVTLSCSQTLNHNVMYWYQQKSSQAPKLLFHYYDKDFNNEADTPDNFQSRRPNTSFCFLDIRSPGLGDTAMYLCATSSHRGRGNTIYFGEGSWLTVV.

The chain is built from TRBV9 and TRBJ2-7, with D possibly TRBD2 on 5 matching bases. The CDR3 sequence is 14 residues long. V lost 0 bases and J lost 3, with 10 bases in between. Germline V gives CDR1 SGDLS, CDR2 YYNGEE. CDR3 sequence (DNA): TGTGCCAGCAGCGTAGAGCCTAGCAACTACGAGCAGTACTTC. Amino acid sequence: CASSVEPSNYEQYF.